This passage covers 2 T cell receptor beta chains from one sample sequenced in a study of CD8 T cells in Susac syndrome. RNA in amounts of roughly 0.5 to 1 ug was reverse transcribed with random hexamers. One entry per CDR3 protein results from TCRdb running MiXCR on the immunoSEQ multiplex PCR reads. The table lists roughly 200,000 distinct CDR3 sequences, around 96% of them singletons. The sequenced material came from CD8+ T cells from PBMCs. Receptor source: a human donor with multiple sclerosis.

This chain connects TRBV27 to TRBJ1-5, with D possibly TRBD1 on 5 matching bases. V was trimmed by 1 base and J by 9 bases, leaving 13 bases between them. CDR1 is MNHEY and CDR2 is SMNVEV in the germline V gene (reference sequence). CDR3 length: 14 residues. CDR3 sequence reads: CASSLFGAGGPQHF. For the CDR3, the DNA is TGTGCCAGCAGTTTATTCGGGGCGGGTGGGCCCCAGCATTTT.

The table lists this clonotype with a few counts. The chain combines TRBV27 with TRBJ1-1, with 7 positions matching TRBD1. The CDR3 spans 13 residues. Germline V lookup: CDR1 MNHEY, CDR2 SMNVEV (reference sequence). V shed 2 bases, J shed 6 bases, and the junction held 3 bases outside the gene matches. Written as DNA, the CDR3 is TGTGCCAGCAGTTTACGCAGGGGGGCTGAAGCTTTCTTT. Amino acids: CASSLRRGAEAFF.